What follows are 24 T cell receptor delta chains derived from one specimen sequenced in a study of gamma-delta T cells after stem cell transplantation. TCRdb re-called the RT-PCR reads with CATT. The sample has under 2,000 delta-chain clones, just over 5% seen once. The source material was gamma-delta T cells. Every receptor here comes from a human donor. It is not recorded whose cells these are; they may come from a transplant donor.

Turning to this clone: Germline is not matched at one junction end, which may reflect a read error. The chain carries TRDV2 and TRDJ3, with D possibly being TRDD3 (5 bases). CDR3 size: 18 residues. CDR1 is GEAIGNYY, CDR2 EKD, per germline. The CDR3 spells CACDTGGMYSWYTLQMFF. CDR3 in DNA: TGTGCCTGTGACACCGGCGGGATGTACTCCTGGTACACCCTACAGATGTTTTTC.

This clone came up a few times. A read error likely explains this, since a far larger clone differs by one base. This CDR3 is also generated by other DNA sequences in the sample. This chain joins TRDV2 and TRDJ1; D is unclear. CDR3 size: 18 residues. Per the germline V gene, CDR1 is GEAIGNYY and CDR2 is EKD. CDR3 DNA: TGTGCCTGCGACAGGGTCGGGGCTATAAGGGAGTACACCGATAAACTCATCTTT. Translated: CACDRVGAIREYTDKLIF.

Concerning this clone: The protein recorded in TCRdb matches a much larger clone and deviates from this DNA's translation at residue 10, suggesting a read error; the protein here is obtained by translating the DNA. The chain employs TRDV2 and TRDJ1; 10 bases align to TRDD3. With 1 base clipped from V and 0 bases from J, the junction kept 7 bases outside the gene matches. The length of the CDR3 is 17 residues. CDR1 and CDR2 (germline): GEAIGNYY, EKD. The CDR3 region has the DNA TGTGCCTGTGACACTGTCGGGGGATACGAGGACACCGATAAACTCATCTTT. Translated, it gives CACDTVGGYEDTDKLIF.

In this sample, this clone turned up a few times. This probably arose from a read error, given a far larger clone one base away. Other DNA sequences in the sample encode the same CDR3. The chain uses TRDV2 and TRDJ1, with TRDD3 matching 9 bases. This CDR3 has 17 amino acids. Germline V gene sequence: CDR1 GEAIGNYY, CDR2 EKD. The chain's CDR3 is CACDRLGDRRDTDKLIF. CDR3 DNA sequence: TGCGCCTGTGACAGACTGGGGGACCGAAGGGACACCGATAAACTCATCTTT.

This clone was counted between two and nine times. Given a much more abundant clone one base away, this may be a read error. The chain couples TRDV2 to TRDJ1; 10 bases line up with TRDD3. CDR3 size: 17 residues. CDR1 is GEAIGNYY, CDR2 EKD, per germline. J gave up 0 bases and V 5 bases, and 11 bases lay outside the gene matches. CDR3 in amino acids: CACGILGDLANTDKLIF. CDR3 coding DNA: TGTGCCTGTGGCATACTGGGGGATCTTGCAAACACCGATAAACTCATCTTT.

This clone was counted a few times. The protein TCRdb lists belongs to a much larger clone and differs from this DNA's translation at residue 13, which points to a read error; the protein shown is made from the DNA. The gene calls are TRDV2 and TRDJ2, with 9 bases that match TRDD3. The CDR3 is made up of 19 amino acids. Looked up from germline, CDR1 is GEAIGNYY and CDR2 is EKD. The junction had 14 bases not matched to a gene; V was cut back by 0 bases and J by 4 bases. The CDR3 spells CACDTLAGDTSRSTAQLFF. The CDR3, as DNA: TGTGCCTGTGACACCCTAGCGGGGGATACCAGCCGCTCGACAGCACAACTCTTCTTT.

This clone has just a few counts. TCRdb's listed protein matches a much larger clone and diverges from this DNA's translation at residue 4, likely through a read error; the protein shown comes from the DNA. Written as DNA, the CDR3 is TGTGCCTGTGGCACCGTTGGGACCCCGTACACCGATAAACTCATCTTT. Amino acid sequence: CACGTVGTPYTDKLIF. V is TRDV2 and J is TRDJ1; no firm D call. The germline V gene has CDR1 GEAIGNYY and CDR2 EKD. This CDR3 contains 16 residues.

This clone has just a few counts. Mismatch with germline at one junction end may stem from a read error. The chain combines TRDV2 with TRDJ1; D not certain. This CDR3 spans 14 amino acids. Germline CDR1 GEAIGNYY, CDR2 EKD. The CDR3 here is CACGTIGDTDKLIF. CDR3 DNA: TGTGCCTGTGGCACCATCGGGGACACCGATAAACTCATCTTT.

For this clone: TCRdb has a much larger clone's protein, which differs at residue 12 from the translation of this DNA, likely because of a read error; what is shown is the protein translated from the DNA. The rearrangement links TRDV2 to TRDJ1; 13 nucleotides match TRDD3. V gave up 3 bases and J gave up 7 bases; unmatched junction bases: 10. This CDR3 is built from 16 residues. CDR1 is GEAIGNYY and CDR2 is EKD in the germline V gene. The CDR3 DNA is TGTGCCTGTGACGCATTACTGGGGGATACGACCTGTAAACTCATCTTT. Protein sequence: CACDALLGDTTCKLIF.

Concerning this clone: This is likely an artifact of a read error, given a far larger clone one base away. At the DNA level, this CDR3 is encoded by other sequences in the same sample as well. This chain uses TRDV2 with TRDJ1; D might be TRDD1 or TRDD3, each matching 5 bases. Germline assignment: CDR1 GEAIGNYY and CDR2 EKD. This CDR3 is built from 17 residues. The CDR3 sequence: CACDTVIGTGYLDKLIF. CDR3 in DNA: TGTGCCTGTGACACCGTAATAGGGACTGGTTACCTCGATAAACTTATCTTT.

Points on this clone: The junction differs from germline at one of its ends, possibly a read error. The chain employs TRDV2 and TRDJ3; 8 positions agree with TRDD3. The CDR3 runs to 21 residues. Germline lookup yields CDR1 GEAIGNYY and CDR2 EKD. CDR3 loop: CACDKLGATNPEPCDTRQMFF. The CDR3 DNA follows: TGTGCCTGTGACAAACTGGGGGCCACCAACCCGGAGCCCTGTGACACCCGACAGATGTTTTTC.

Points on this clone: The TCRdb protein comes from a much larger clone and disagrees with this DNA's translation at residue 17, likely due to a read error; the protein given here is derived from the DNA. This chain joins TRDV2 and TRDJ1; 11 bases are a match to TRDD3. The CDR3 loop spans 20 amino acids. Germline V gene lookup returns CDR1 GEAIGNYY and CDR2 EKD. The CDR3 bases are TGTGCCTGTGACACCCTTCATCTACTGGGGGATAGTATTGGCACCGATGAACTCATCTTT. Protein sequence: CACDTLHLLGDSIGTDELIF.

Points on this clone: The TCRdb protein comes from a much larger clone and disagrees with this DNA's translation at residue 13, likely due to a read error; the protein given here is derived from the DNA. The V and J genes are TRDV2 and TRDJ3, with D possibly TRDD3 on 5 matching bases. The germline gives CDR1 GEAIGNYY, CDR2 EKD. The CDR3 runs 18 residues. CDR3 nucleotides: TGTGCCTGTGACACCGGAGGGATGTACTCCTGGGACGCCCGACAGATGTTTTTC. Residues: CACDTGGMYSWDARQMFF.

This clone has more than one count but fewer than ten. One base separates it from a far larger clone, so it is likely a read error. The sample has other DNA sequences that encode this CDR3 too. This chain links TRDV2 with TRDJ1, with D maybe TRDD3 (5 bases). The CDR3 totals 21 residues. The germline CDR1 and CDR2 sequences are GEAIGNYY and EKD. The CDR3 is CACDTVRGARPSHHPTDKLIF. CDR3 bases: TGTGCCTGTGACACCGTGAGGGGGGCCCGACCATCACACCATCCCACCGACAAACTCATCTTT.

As for this clone: Given a far larger clone just one base away, this is likely a sequencing read error. Different DNA sequences within this sample yield the same CDR3. This chain connects TRDV2 to TRDJ1; D gene unclear. V was cut by 4 bases and J by 0 bases, with 11 bases left in between. The CDR3 loop spans 14 amino acids. Germline V gives CDR1 GEAIGNYY, CDR2 EKD. The CDR3 reads CACDALTYTDKLIF. CDR3 in DNA: TGTGCCTGTGATGCTCTGACTTACACCGATAAACTCATCTTT.

The chain recombines TRDV1 with TRDJ1; D may correspond to TRDD2 or TRDD3 (7 bases each). The J gene is absent in TCRdb and was assigned here via DNA matching to germline. V lost 4 bases and J lost 2, with 29 bases in between. Germline V gene sequence: CDR1 TSWWSYY, CDR2 QGS. The CDR3 runs 20 residues. The CDR3 loop is CALGAHSYATVGYLTDKLIF. CDR3 in DNA: TGTGCTCTTGGGGCCCATTCCTACGCGACTGTGGGATACTTAACCGATAAACTCATCTTT.

This clone was observed a handful of times. A far larger clone is off by one base, so a read error is likely. V gene TRDV2 combines with J gene TRDJ3, with 9 bases aligning to TRDD3. In germline, CDR1 is GEAIGNYY, CDR2 EKD. This CDR3 is 21 amino acids long. The CDR3 here is CACDKLGDTNPEPWGTRQMFF. The CDR3 coding sequence is TGTGCCTGTGACAAACTGGGGGACACCAACCCGGAGCCCTGGGGCACCCGACAGATGTTTTTC.

This clone has a handful of counts. The likely explanation is a read error, given a far larger clone one base away. Other DNA sequences in the sample encode the same CDR3. The rearrangement joins TRDV2 to TRDJ3; D not resolved. In germline, CDR1 is GEAIGNYY, CDR2 EKD. There are 18 residues in the CDR3. Trimming cost V 0 bases and J 0 bases, with 11 bases left between them. The CDR3 sequence: CACDTGGMYSWDTRQMFF. CDR3 DNA sequence: TGTGCCTGTGACACCGGAGGAATGTACTCCTGGGACACCCGACAGATGTTTTTC.

This clone qualifies as large. Other DNA sequences from this sample encode an identical CDR3 as well. This chain uses TRDV2 with TRDJ1, with TRDD3 matching 10 bases. Germline CDR1 reads GEAIGNYY; CDR2 reads EKD. The CDR3 contains 15 residues. The CDR3 DNA is TGTGCTTCAACCCCTCTACTGGGGGATACCGATAAACTCATCTTT. Encoded protein: CASTPLLGDTDKLIF.

By share of the sample, this clone is medium-sized (0.01 to 0.1%). The V and J genes are TRDV2 and TRDJ1; the D is unclear. Since TCRdb gives no J gene, matching the DNA to germline was used here to assign it. The CDR3 length is 18 residues. Germline V gene data show CDR1 as GEAIGNYY and CDR2 as EKD. The V end lost 4 bases, the J end lost 1 base, and 24 bases lay between the germline ends. The CDR3 loop reads CACETRTNTGSSTDKLIF. The CDR3 DNA is TGTGCCTGTGAGACTAGGACCAATACAGGGAGCAGCACCGATAAACTCATCTTT.

This clone rates as medium-sized. The same CDR3 can be traced to other DNA sequences in this sample. The chain uses TRDV2 and TRDJ3, with TRDD3 identical over 12 bases. Losses at the gene ends were 6 bases for V and 4 bases for J; bases not matched to a gene: 12. CDR1 GEAIGNYY and CDR2 EKD come from the germline V gene. The CDR3 runs to 19 residues. This CDR3 reads CACTRLGDTSRWDTRQMFF. CDR3 nucleotides: TGTGCCTGTACGAGACTGGGGGATACAAGCAGGTGGGACACCCGACAGATGTTTTTC.

The V gene is TRDV2, the J gene TRDJ1, with D perhaps matching TRDD3 (5 bases). No J segment appears in TCRdb, so it was assigned here by matching the sequence to germline. CDR3 length: 18 residues. The V and J ends lost 0 bases and 4 bases respectively, with 23 bases between them. Per the germline V gene, CDR1 is GEAIGNYY and CDR2 is EKD. CDR3 amino acids: CACDTTGSGFKEYDKLIF. The CDR3, as DNA: TGTGCCTGTGACACCACGGGATCGGGATTCAAGGAATACGATAAACTCATCTTT.

No V gene call was produced; the J gene was TRDJ1. This CDR3 has 18 amino acids. The CDR3, as DNA: TGTGCCTGTGATCCGCTGCCCACTCCAGTGAGCATCACCGAGAAACTCATCTTT. The encoded protein is CACDPLPTPVSITEKLIF.

As for this clone: The junction departs from the called germline gene at one end, perhaps through a read error. The chain couples TRDV2 to TRDJ3, with a weak D call TRDD3 (5 bases). CDR3 length equals 18 residues. Germline loops: CDR1 GEAIGNYY, CDR2 EKD. The CDR3 reads CACDSGGMYSSYTLQMFF. As DNA, the CDR3 is TGTGCCTGTGACTCCGGAGGGATGTACTCCTCTTACACCCTACAGATGTTTTTC.